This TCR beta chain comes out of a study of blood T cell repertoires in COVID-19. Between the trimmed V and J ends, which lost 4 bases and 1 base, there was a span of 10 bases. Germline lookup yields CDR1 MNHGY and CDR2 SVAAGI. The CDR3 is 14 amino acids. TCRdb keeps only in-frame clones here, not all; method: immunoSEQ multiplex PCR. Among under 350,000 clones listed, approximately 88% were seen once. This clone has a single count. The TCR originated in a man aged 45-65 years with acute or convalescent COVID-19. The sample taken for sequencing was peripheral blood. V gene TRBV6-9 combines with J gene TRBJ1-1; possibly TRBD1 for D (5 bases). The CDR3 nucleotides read TGTGCCAGCAGTTCATCACAGGCGAACACTGAAGCTTTCTTT. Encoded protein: CASSSSQANTEAFF.